The sample holds one count of the clone carrying this TCR beta chain. The antigen is unknown. The data were taken from a study of cytotoxic CD8 clonotypes in ibrutinib-treated CLL. About the study: Following treatment for a median 12 months, range 6 to 36, response samples were then taken.

Here immunoSEQ multiplex PCR was the method, and the copy in TCRdb shows in-frame clones only, minus some. The table has approximately 190,000 clones, 75% to 80% seen once. Trimming took 4 bases from V and 0 from J, leaving 18 bases between them. This CDR3 contains 17 residues. CDR1 is ENHRY and CDR2 is SYGVKD in the germline V gene. Study results and limitations: Increased clonality at ibrutinib response gave way to a return toward baseline at progression. Public clonotypes were seen rarely and were contracted or stable on treatment. Sampling times differed between sustained-remission and progressing patients.

The clonotype comes from a human donor with chronic lymphocytic leukemia. This chain uses TRBV10-3 with TRBJ1-1, with D maybe TRBD1 (6 bases). The sequences come from PBMCs, collected after 12 months of ibrutinib treatment. The DNA for the CDR3 is TGTGCCATCAGTGGGCCAGCGAAGGGGGGCCTGAACACTGAAGCTTTCTTT. The encoded protein is CAISGPAKGGLNTEAFF.